This T cell receptor beta chain was sequenced during a study of blood T cells in healthy people across ages. Between the trimmed V and J ends, which lost 5 bases and 4 bases, there was a span of 12 bases. The germline CDR1 and CDR2 sequences are SGHRS and YFSETQ. The CDR3 is 14 amino acids. Alongside a J-beta primer mix, a sample-barcoded 5' primer served in a second PCR lasting about 7 to 12 cycles. TCRdb processed the 5' RACE reads anew with MiXCR; each CDR3 protein has one entry. The data show 1.5 million to 2 million distinct CDR3 sequences, over 25% seen once. Extractions gave at least 5.5 micrograms of total RNA per sample.

The clonotype originates from a woman aged 25-40 years in good health. The chain uses TRBV5-1 and TRBJ2-2; a weak D match, TRBD1 (6 bases). The sequenced sample consisted of blood. The CDR3 coding sequence is TGCGCCAGCAGTAATACAGGGACCACCGGGGAGCTGTTTTTT. Translation: CASSNTGTTGELFF.